The 14 T cell receptor beta chains listed next were all sequenced from one sample in a study of blood T cell repertoires in COVID-19. The assay was immunoSEQ multiplex PCR, and TCRdb's table has in-frame clones only and misses some. The data hold under 45,000 clones, with 88% observed a single time. The sequencing sample was made of peripheral blood. The source of these receptors is a human donor in a cohort sampled during active COVID-19.

This sequence joins TRBV4-3 and TRBJ2-3; 8 positions agree with TRBD2. Germline V gives CDR1 LGHNA, CDR2 YSLEER. Trimming cost V 2 bases and J 0 bases; bases outside gene matches: 7. The CDR3 has 17 amino acids. This CDR3 is CASSQRGIAGSTDTQYF. The CDR3 coding sequence is TGCGCCAGCAGCCAAAGAGGTATAGCGGGGAGCACAGATACGCAGTATTTT.

This clone was seen just once. The genes are TRBV28 and TRBJ2-3, with 10 bases matching TRBD2. The CDR3 covers 14 residues. The junction had 4 bases not matched to a gene; V was cut back by 10 bases and J by 0 bases. CDR1 is MDHEN, CDR2 SYDVKM, per germline. CDR3 amino acids: CAILAGVSTDTQYF. CDR3 in DNA: TGTGCCATTCTAGCGGGAGTTAGCACAGATACGCAGTATTTT.

This chain joins TRBV5-1 and TRBJ2-7; 7 positions match TRBD1. This CDR3 has 15 residues. The V gene's germline CDR1 is SGHRS and CDR2 YFSETQ. V trimming: 2 bases; J trimming: 7 bases; junction bases outside the gene matches: 12. Written as DNA, the CDR3 is TGCGCCAGCAGCTTAACAGTACAGGGGACGGGGGAGCAGTACTTC. Protein sequence: CASSLTVQGTGEQYF.

This chain uses TRBV6-5 with TRBJ1-2, with 8 bases that match TRBD1. This CDR3 comprises 14 residues. Germline loops: CDR1 MNHEY, CDR2 SVGAGI. The V gene end was trimmed by 7 bases and the J gene end by 4 bases; junction bases not matched to a gene: 8. CDR3 sequence reads: CASTLSTGGYGYTF. The CDR3 DNA is TGTGCCAGCACCCTGTCCACAGGGGGCTATGGCTACACCTTC.

This rearrangement joins TRBV6-2 or TRBV6-3 to TRBJ1-6, with 10 bases fitting TRBD1. The CDR3 totals 16 residues. Germline CDR1 reads MNHEY; CDR2 reads SVGEGT. With V trimmed by 5 bases and J by 5 bases, 6 bases remained unmatched. CDR3 in amino acids: CASSPRGTGDNSPLHF. CDR3 nucleotides: TGTGCCAGCAGTCCCCGGGGGACAGGGGATAATTCACCCCTCCACTTT.

This rearrangement joins TRBV18 to TRBJ1-1; D unresolved. The CDR3 spans 13 residues. Trimming took off 3 bases at V and 0 bases at J, with 5 bases between the two ends. Germline-derived CDR1 and CDR2 are KGHSH and LQKENI. CDR3 loop: CASSPIMNTEAFF. The CDR3 DNA is TGTGCCAGCTCACCTATTATGAACACTGAAGCTTTCTTT.

This chain uses TRBV28 with TRBJ1-2; D gene unclear. CDR1 and CDR2 from the germline V gene are MDHEN and SYDVKM. CDR3 length: 14 residues. The germline V and J ends were trimmed by 2 bases and 1 base, with 8 bases remaining between them. CDR3 bases: TGTGCCAGCAGTTTAGTTCGGGTTAACTATGGCTACACCTTC. This gives the protein CASSLVRVNYGYTF.

The rearrangement joins TRBV9 to TRBJ2-2, with 8 bases aligning to TRBD1. The CDR3 is 18 amino acids. CDR1 and CDR2 from the germline V gene are SGDLS and YYNGEE. The V and J ends lost 3 bases and 6 bases, in that order; junction bases with no gene match: 16. The CDR3: CASSAKGGQGAMSGELFF. In DNA form, the CDR3 reads TGTGCCAGCAGCGCCAAGGGTGGGCAGGGGGCGATGTCCGGGGAGCTGTTTTTT.

The gene calls are TRBV27 and TRBJ2-7; no definite D call. The CDR3 totals 14 residues. CDR1 and CDR2 from the germline V gene are MNHEY and SMNVEV (reference sequence). V was clipped by 2 bases and J by 2 bases, with 10 bases between them. The CDR3 reads CASSLTPAAYEQYF. The CDR3 coding sequence is TGTGCCAGCAGTTTAACACCCGCTGCCTACGAGCAGTACTTC.

The V call is TRBV7-9, the J call TRBJ2-5, with TRBD1 matching 7 bases. CDR3 length: 13 residues. Germline V gene data show CDR1 as SEHNR and CDR2 as FQNEAQ (reference sequence). V was clipped by 5 bases and J by 1 base; unmatched bases: 1. The CDR3 sequence is CASSRDSQETQYF. The DNA of the CDR3 is TGTGCCAGCAGCCGGGACAGCCAAGAGACCCAGTACTTC. The full variable domain, rest sourced from reference TRBV7-9 and TRBJ2-5, is DTGVSQNPRHKITKRGQNVTFRCDPISEHNRLYWYRQTLGQGPEFLTYFQNEAQLEKSRLLSDRFSAERPKGSFSTLEIQRTEQGDSAMYLCASSRDSQETQYFGPGTRLLVL.

This sequence joins TRBV30 and TRBJ1-2; 8 nucleotides align to TRBD1. Trimming at V came to 0 bases and at J to 4 bases, leaving 7 bases not matched to a gene. The CDR3 extends over 15 amino acids. Germline-derived CDR1 and CDR2 are GTSNPN and SVGIG (reference sequence). The CDR3 sequence: CAWSVLAGGGYGYTF. The DNA for the CDR3 is TGTGCCTGGAGTGTACTTGCAGGGGGCGGCTATGGCTACACCTTC.

The chain carries TRBV2 and TRBJ1-5; 8 nucleotides agree with TRBD1. This CDR3 spans 17 amino acids. Germline CDR1 reads SNHLY; CDR2 reads FYNNEI. V lost 4 bases, J lost 2 bases, and 10 bases stayed unmatched. CDR3 coding DNA: TGTGCCAGCAGTGCCAGGGGGCAAGGCGTGGGCAATCAGCCCCAGCATTTT. Its translation is CASSARGQGVGNQPQHF.

V usage is TRBV30 and J usage is TRBJ2-7, with 9 bases matching TRBD2. CDR1 GTSNPN and CDR2 SVGIG come from the germline V gene (reference sequence). The CDR3 covers 13 residues. Trimming took 3 bases from V and 9 from J; bases not matched to a gene: 9. CDR3 sequence: CAWRISGSSGQYF. CDR3 sequence (DNA): TGTGCCTGGAGAATTAGCGGGAGTAGTGGGCAGTACTTC.

The chain couples TRBV29-1 to TRBJ2-5; no definite D call. The V gene's germline CDR1 is SQVTM and CDR2 ANQGSEA. V lost 1 base and J 7 bases, leaving 10 bases between the germline ends. This CDR3 region has 12 residues. The CDR3 spells CSVEVARGTQYF. DNA of the CDR3: TGCAGCGTTGAAGTCGCGAGAGGGACCCAGTACTTC.